This T cell receptor beta chain was identified in a study of blood T cell repertoires in COVID-19. At the level of the study: Acute and convalescent COVID-19 specimens originated in the United States, Italy and Spain.

Participants came from about two dozen US areas, aged roughly 18 to 95 years. Original handling: From reference gene primer amplification, estimates of nucleated cell counts were derived. Clones were sequenced by immunoSEQ multiplex PCR, and TCRdb holds only the in-frame ones, with some missing. For V, J and clone size, that table is used; D and trimming come from the DNA. The repertoire has 150,000 or so clones, around 83% of them found once; the top ten carry 5.8%. The germline V gene encodes CDR1 LNHDA and CDR2 SQIVND (reference sequence). V was shortened by 4 bases and J by 4 bases, with 13 bases between the two germline ends. This CDR3 has 14 amino acids.

The rearrangement joins TRBV19 to TRBJ2-5; D perhaps matches TRBD1 (6 bases). This receptor was obtained from a woman in her forties or fifties who had been exposed to COVID-19. Sequences were obtained from PBMCs or T cells enriched from blood (not recorded which). CDR3 in amino acids: CASSKAGALETQYF. CDR3 nucleotide sequence: TGTGCCAGTAGTAAAGCAGGGGCCCTAGAGACCCAGTACTTC.